The 19 T cell receptor beta chains listed next were all sequenced from one sample in a study of long-term antiretroviral therapy in people with HIV. The authors ran the immunoSEQ assay, v3.0, at survey level. Sequencing used immunoSEQ multiplex PCR; TCRdb keeps in-frame clones, though not all of them. This table has tens of thousands of clones, just over 90% appearing once. The source material was unsorted PBMCs, sampled 3.1 years after starting antiretroviral therapy. These receptor sequences come from a young man with HIV.

The chain uses TRBV4-2 and TRBJ2-1, with TRBD1 matching 7 bases. The germline V gene encodes CDR1 LGHNA and CDR2 YNFKEQ. The CDR3 consists of 17 residues. V lost 2 bases, J lost 0 bases, and 7 bases stayed unmatched. The CDR3 DNA reads as TGTGCCAGCAGCCAACGACCGGGACAGAACTCCTACAATGAGCAGTTCTTC. Its translation is CASSQRPGQNSYNEQFF.

This clone was recorded once. The genes are TRBV13 and TRBJ2-1, with TRBD2 matching 8 bases. The CDR3 is made up of 14 amino acids. V shed 4 bases, J shed 8 bases, and the junction held 7 bases outside the gene matches. Germline V lookup: CDR1 PRHDT, CDR2 FYEKMQ (reference sequence). CDR3 protein: CASSWGLGTDEQFF. DNA of the CDR3: TGTGCCAGCAGCTGGGGACTAGGGACCGATGAGCAGTTCTTC.

This clone was observed once. The chain recombines TRBV4-2 with TRBJ2-3; D unclear. The length of the CDR3 is 15 residues. Deletions cut 4 bases from V and 2 bases from J, with 13 bases between. CDR1 is LGHNA, CDR2 YNFKEQ, per germline. Here the CDR3 reads CASSRTGGYTDTQYF. CDR3 in DNA: TGTGCCAGCAGCCGGACGGGTGGATACACAGATACGCAGTATTTT.

The chain links TRBV11-2 to TRBJ2-7; 9 bases are shared with TRBD1. Germline CDR1 is SGHAT and CDR2 is FQNNGV. The V segment lost 2 bases and the J segment 3 bases; nucleotides outside the gene matches: 5. CDR3 size: 15 residues. Here the CDR3 reads CASSLPGQGSYEQYF. Written as DNA, the CDR3 is TGTGCCAGCAGCTTACCGGGACAGGGAAGCTACGAGCAGTACTTC.

The chain is built from TRBV5-4 and TRBJ1-3; D call uncertain. This CDR3 is built from 14 residues. Germline V gene lookup returns CDR1 SGHNT and CDR2 YYREEE (reference sequence). V lost 4 bases, J lost 1 base, and 9 bases lay in between. DNA for the CDR3: TGTGCCAGCAGCCGCTTGGGGTCTGGAAACACCATATATTTT. Its translation: CASSRLGSGNTIYF.

This clone was observed a single time. The J gene is TRBJ2-1, the V gene TRBV7-8; D unclear. From germline, CDR1 is SGHVS and CDR2 FQNEAQ. The CDR3 consists of 16 residues. Trimming took 5 bases from V and 0 from J, leaving 14 bases between them. CDR3 nucleotide sequence: TGTGCCAGCAGCGAGAGTCGGATAAGCTCCTACAATGAGCAGTTCTTC. As protein: CASSESRISSYNEQFF.

The V gene is TRBV11-2, the J gene TRBJ2-2; D possibly corresponds to TRBD1 (6 bases). Trimming took 1 base from V and 3 from J, leaving 21 bases between them. The CDR3 is 19 amino acids. CDR1 is SGHAT and CDR2 is FQNNGV in the germline V gene. CDR3 residues: CASSLAGIQGWTYTGELFF. CDR3 sequence (DNA): TGTGCCAGCAGCTTAGCGGGGATTCAGGGGTGGACGTACACCGGGGAGCTGTTTTTT.

This chain joins TRBV5-1 and TRBJ2-7; D ambiguous. The CDR3 runs to 12 residues. Germline V gene sequence: CDR1 SGHRS, CDR2 YFSETQ. Trimming removed 2 bases from V and 4 bases from J, with 7 bases in between. CDR3 nucleotide sequence: TGCGCCAGCAGCTTTGGCTCGTACGAGCAGTACTTC. It encodes CASSFGSYEQYF.

This rearrangement joins TRBV15 to TRBJ1-1; possible D gene TRBD1, 6 bases. The germline gives CDR1 LNHNV, CDR2 YYDKDF (reference sequence). V lost 4 bases and J lost 12, with 21 bases in between. The CDR3 totals 14 residues. The DNA for the CDR3 is TGTGCCACCAGCAAAGGGACATCCCAGGGAGAGACTTTCTTT. As protein: CATSKGTSQGETFF.

The rearrangement uses TRBV10-3 and TRBJ2-4; TRBD2 is a possible D gene (5 bases). Deletions cut 4 bases from V and 8 bases from J, with 15 bases between. CDR3 length: 14 amino acids. Germline CDR1 ENHRY, CDR2 SYGVKD. The CDR3 sequence is CAISVESFGDIQYF. CDR3 sequence (DNA): TGTGCCATCAGTGTCGAATCTTTCGGGGACATTCAGTACTTC.

The rearrangement uses TRBV6-6 and TRBJ1-4; D may be TRBD1 (6 bases). The V and J ends lost 2 bases and 8 bases respectively, with 9 bases between them. CDR1 is MNHNY, CDR2 SVGAGI, per germline (reference sequence). This CDR3 contains 13 residues. The CDR3 here is CASSYRGGEKLFF. In DNA, the CDR3 is TGTGCCAGCAGTTACAGGGGGGGGGAAAAACTGTTTTTT.

The chain couples TRBV6-1 to TRBJ1-1; no firm D call. The CDR3 runs to 13 residues. Per germline, CDR1 MNHNS and CDR2 SASEGT. V gave up 11 bases and J gave up 1 base, with 14 bases separating them. CDR3 nucleotide sequence: TGTGCCGGTCAGGCGATGGAGAACACTGAAGCTTTCTTT. Translated, it gives CAGQAMENTEAFF.

About this clone itself: A read error may explain this, as a much larger clone is one base away. Other nucleotide sequences in the sample specify the same CDR3. The gene calls are TRBV5-4 and TRBJ2-7, with TRBD1 matching over 11 bases. The germline CDR1 and CDR2 sequences are SGHNT and YYREEE (reference sequence). The CDR3 contains 14 residues. V trimming: 0 bases; J trimming: 4 bases; junction bases outside the gene matches: 0. The CDR3 region has the DNA TGTGCCAGCAGCTTGGGGGACAGGGGGTACGAGCAGTACTTC. Its translation: CASSLGDRGYEQYF.

The chain combines TRBV6-6 with TRBJ2-2; no clear D. CDR1 MNHNY and CDR2 SVGAGI come from the germline V gene (reference sequence). The V gene lost 6 bases and the J gene lost 1 base, with 6 bases spanning the gap. This CDR3 is built from 13 residues. This CDR3 reads CASRERNTGELFF. DNA for the CDR3: TGTGCCAGCAGGGAACGGAACACCGGGGAGCTGTTTTTT.

This chain links TRBV4-3 with TRBJ1-5; D call uncertain. Germline CDR1 reads LGHNA; CDR2 reads YSLEER. The V and J ends lost 0 bases and 3 bases respectively, with 12 bases between them. The CDR3 consists of 16 residues. CDR3 sequence: CASSQDRKSINQPQHF. The CDR3 DNA reads as TGCGCCAGCAGCCAAGATCGAAAATCGATCAATCAGCCCCAGCATTTT.

The chain has TRBV7-9 and TRBJ1-2; possibly TRBD1 for D (5 bases). This CDR3 is 12 amino acids long. Trimming removed 2 bases from V and 10 bases from J, with 11 bases in between. Germline V gene data show CDR1 as SEHNR and CDR2 as FQNEAQ (reference sequence). CDR3 sequence: CASSLKGDSYTF. The CDR3 nucleotides read TGTGCCAGCAGCTTAAAAGGGGACTCCTACACCTTC.

The rearrangement uses TRBV7-8 and TRBJ2-3; 9 bases fit TRBD2. Germline V CDR1 and CDR2: SGHVS, FQNEAQ. With V trimmed by 3 bases and J by 3 bases, 4 bases remained unmatched. CDR3 size: 15 residues. CDR3 DNA sequence: TGTGCCAGCAGCTTCGCGGGAGGGCCGACAGATACGCAGTATTTT. Translating gives CASSFAGGPTDTQYF.

V usage is TRBV19 and J usage is TRBJ2-2; maybe TRBD2 (5 bases). The CDR3 has 14 residues. Trimming left V 7 bases short and J 6 bases short, with 15 bases between. CDR1 LNHDA and CDR2 SQIVND come from the germline V gene (reference sequence). The CDR3 here is CASTGLRPSGELFF. The CDR3 DNA reads as TGTGCCAGTACGGGGTTACGCCCGTCCGGGGAGCTGTTTTTT.

The chain recombines TRBV2 with TRBJ1-5; a weak D match, TRBD1 (5 bases). Germline V gene lookup returns CDR1 SNHLY and CDR2 FYNNEI. Trimming took off 3 bases at V and 3 bases at J, with 12 bases between the two ends. CDR3 length: 15 amino acids. CDR3 sequence: CASSDGRAVNQPQHF. CDR3 bases: TGTGCCAGCAGTGATGGCAGGGCCGTCAATCAGCCCCAGCATTTT. Supplemented by reference TRBV2 and TRBJ1-5, the full variable domain reads EPEVTQTPSHQVTQMGQEVILRCVPISNHLYFYWYRQILGQKVEFLVSFYNNEISEKSEIFDDQFSVERPDGSNFTLKIRSTKLEDSAMYFCASSDGRAVNQPQHFGDGTRLSIL.